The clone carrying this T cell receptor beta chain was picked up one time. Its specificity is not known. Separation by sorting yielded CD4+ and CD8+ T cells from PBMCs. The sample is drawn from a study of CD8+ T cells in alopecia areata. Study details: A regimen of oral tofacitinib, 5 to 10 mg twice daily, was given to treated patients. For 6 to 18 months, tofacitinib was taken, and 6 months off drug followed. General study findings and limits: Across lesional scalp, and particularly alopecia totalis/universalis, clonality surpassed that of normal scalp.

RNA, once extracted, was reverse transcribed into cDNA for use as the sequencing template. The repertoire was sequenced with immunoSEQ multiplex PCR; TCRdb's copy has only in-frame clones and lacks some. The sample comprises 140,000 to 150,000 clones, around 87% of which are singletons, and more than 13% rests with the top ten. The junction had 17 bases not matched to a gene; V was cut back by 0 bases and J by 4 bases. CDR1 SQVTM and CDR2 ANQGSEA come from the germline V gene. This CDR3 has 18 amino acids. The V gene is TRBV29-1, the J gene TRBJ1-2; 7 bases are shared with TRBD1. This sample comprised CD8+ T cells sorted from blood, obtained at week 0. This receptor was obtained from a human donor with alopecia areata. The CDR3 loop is CSVEDPRSRGGDSYGYTF. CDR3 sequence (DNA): TGCAGCGTTGAAGACCCCCGATCGAGAGGGGGCGACAGCTATGGCTACACCTTC.